What follows are 20 T cell receptor beta chains derived from one specimen sequenced in a study of glioma-infiltrating T cells after dendritic cell vaccination. Assay: immunoSEQ multiplex PCR; the TCRdb copy retains only in-frame clones and omits some. Altogether roughly 51,000 clones are present, about 85% being singletons, with the ten largest covering roughly an eighth. Here the sequenced sample was blood, taken before dendritic cell vaccination. Source of these receptors: a human donor with glioblastoma.

The chain couples TRBV5-1 to TRBJ2-2; perhaps TRBD1 as D (6 bases). Germline V gives CDR1 SGHRS, CDR2 YFSETQ. The CDR3 is 17 amino acids. The V end was cut by 4 bases, the J end by 2 bases, with 18 bases between. CDR3 protein: CASSLTGTSINTGELFF. CDR3 in DNA: TGCGCCAGCAGCCTCACAGGGACCTCTATCAACACCGGGGAGCTGTTTTTT. Full variable domain (rest looked up from reference TRBV5-1 and TRBJ2-2): KAGVTQTPRYLIKTRGQQVTLSCSPISGHRSVSWYQQTPGQGLQFLFEYFSETQRNKGNFPGRFSGRQFSNSRSEMNVSTLELGDSALYLCASSLTGTSINTGELFFGEGSRLTVL.

The chain has TRBV6-5 and TRBJ1-2; 7 nucleotides match TRBD1. Losses at the gene ends were 6 bases for V and 2 bases for J; bases not matched to a gene: 6. CDR1 and CDR2 from the germline V gene are MNHEY and SVGAGI. The CDR3 has 14 amino acids. CDR3 in DNA: TGTGCCAGCAGGGCGACAGGGTCCAACTATGGCTACACCTTC. Translated: CASRATGSNYGYTF.

The J gene is TRBJ1-1, the V gene TRBV7-9; D may be TRBD1 (6 bases). Looked up from germline, CDR1 is SEHNR and CDR2 is FQNEAQ (reference sequence). The V end lost 5 bases, the J end lost 10 bases, and 14 bases lay between the germline ends. The length of the CDR3 is 12 residues. CDR3 bases: TGTGCCAGCAGCCATTGGACAGTCGGAGCTTTCTTT. This translates into CASSHWTVGAFF.

The chain recombines TRBV5-1 with TRBJ1-1; TRBD1 might be the D (5 bases). There are 15 residues in the CDR3. The germline V gene has CDR1 SGHRS and CDR2 YFSETQ. Trimming took 0 bases from V and 5 from J, leaving 14 bases between them. The CDR3 region is CASSLVPGGGTEAFF. CDR3 DNA sequence: TGCGCCAGCAGCTTGGTTCCGGGGGGAGGGACTGAAGCTTTCTTT.

This clone was recorded only once. The rearrangement uses TRBV21-1 and TRBJ2-7; TRBD2, the table's D call, was not compared with the DNA. TRBV21-1 is a pseudogene segment. The CDR3 loop spans 18 amino acids. The CDR3 loop reads CASSNNFLTREGSYEQYF. The CDR3, as DNA: TGTGCCAGCAGCAATAACTTCCTTACGCGGGAGGGATCCTACGAGCAGTACTTC.

The CDR3 region is CASFPGNNQPQHF. CDR3 bases: TGTGCCAGCTTTCCAGGGAATAATCAGCCCCAGCATTTT. The chain couples TRBV28 to TRBJ1-5; possibly TRBD1 for D (5 bases). CDR1 is MDHEN and CDR2 is SYDVKM in the germline V gene. The CDR3 consists of 13 residues. Trimming stripped 8 bases from V and 4 bases from J, with 12 bases between.

The DNA for the CDR3 is TGTGCTAGTGGTTCCGGGACTAACTCCTACAATGAGCAGTTCTTC. It encodes CASGSGTNSYNEQFF. This rearrangement joins TRBV12-5 to TRBJ2-1; TRBD2 matches 7 bases. The length of the CDR3 is 15 residues. Germline V gene sequence: CDR1 LGHNT, CDR2 FRNRAP. V shed 4 bases and J 0 bases; nucleotides not matched to a gene: 3.

The rearrangement links TRBV5-1 to TRBJ2-2; 7 positions match TRBD1. CDR3 length equals 16 residues. After removal of 1 base from V and 1 base from J, the junction contained 4 bases not matched to a gene. Germline values: CDR1 SGHRS, CDR2 YFSETQ. The DNA for the CDR3 is TGCGCCAGCAGCTTGACGGCAGGGGGGAACACCGGGGAGCTGTTTTTT. Translation gives CASSLTAGGNTGELFF.

The chain joins TRBV5-1 to TRBJ1-4; D is possibly TRBD1 (5 bases). The germline V gene encodes CDR1 SGHRS and CDR2 YFSETQ. Trimming stripped 3 bases from V and 0 bases from J, with 6 bases between. This CDR3 has 14 amino acids. CDR3 in amino acids: CASSSGATNEKLFF. CDR3 coding DNA: TGCGCCAGCAGCTCGGGGGCAACTAATGAAAAACTGTTTTTT.

The V call is TRBV4-3, the J call TRBJ1-1, with 7 bases identical to TRBD1. This CDR3 contains 13 residues. Germline-derived CDR1 and CDR2 are LGHNA and YSLEER. V lost 0 bases to trimming and J lost 10 bases; unmatched junction nucleotides: 5. As DNA, the CDR3 is TGCGCCAGCAGCCAAGATAAACAGGGGATAGCTTTCTTT. Residues: CASSQDKQGIAFF.

The chain has TRBV11-2 and TRBJ2-1; D might be TRBD1 (5 bases). Germline CDR1 SGHAT, CDR2 FQNNGV. The CDR3 is 15 residues long. Deletions cut 6 bases from V and 0 bases from J, with 12 bases between. The CDR3 DNA is TGTGCCAGCAGAATAGGGGAAAACTCCTACAATGAGCAGTTCTTC. Its translation: CASRIGENSYNEQFF.

This clone has just a few counts. The chain carries TRBV7-6 and TRBJ1-1; TRBD1 is a possible D gene (5 bases). V was shortened by 5 bases and J by 4 bases, with 11 bases between the two germline ends. The CDR3 loop spans 13 amino acids. Germline CDR1 and CDR2: SGHVS and FNYEAQ. The chain's CDR3 is CASSRAQGTEAFF. Here the CDR3 DNA reads TGTGCCAGCAGCCGTGCGCAGGGCACTGAAGCTTTCTTT. Full variable domain (rest looked up from reference TRBV7-6 and TRBJ1-1): GAGVSQSPRYKVTKRGQDVALRCDPISGHVSLYWYRQALGQGPEFLTYFNYEAQQDKSGLPNDRFSAERPEGSISTLTIQRTEQRDSAMYRCASSRAQGTEAFFGQGTRLTVV.

This chain joins TRBV27 and TRBJ1-6; 7 nucleotides match TRBD1. Unmatched junction bases numbered 7, after V lost 5 bases and J lost 9 bases. This CDR3 has 14 amino acids. Germline V gives CDR1 MNHEY, CDR2 SMNVEV (reference sequence). The CDR3, as DNA: TGTGCCAGCAGTGACAGGGCCCATTTTTCACCCCTCCACTTT. It is translated as CASSDRAHFSPLHF.

The rearrangement links TRBV19 to TRBJ1-1, with a weak D call TRBD1 (6 bases). The CDR3 contains 14 residues. From germline, CDR1 is LNHDA and CDR2 SQIVND (reference sequence). The germline V and J ends were trimmed by 9 bases and 7 bases, with 21 bases remaining between them. Written as DNA, the CDR3 is TGTGCCAGCCAGGGGAAGTGGGGTGGCGTTGAAGCTTTCTTT. Its translation: CASQGKWGGVEAFF.

The rearrangement joins TRBV6-5 to TRBJ1-1; D is ambiguous. V was shortened by 7 bases and J by 1 base, with 7 bases between the two germline ends. The CDR3 has 12 residues. CDR1 is MNHEY and CDR2 is SVGAGI in the germline V gene. CDR3 region: CASKRANTEAFF. The CDR3 DNA sequence: TGTGCCAGCAAGAGGGCGAACACTGAAGCTTTCTTT.

This clone was found once. The chain is built from TRBV18 and TRBJ2-7; TRBD2 might be the D (5 bases). The V gene lost 0 bases and the J gene lost 0 bases, with 6 bases spanning the gap. CDR1 KGHSH and CDR2 LQKENI come from the germline V gene. The length of the CDR3 is 14 residues. The CDR3 protein is CASSPPGSSYEQYF. The CDR3, as DNA: TGTGCCAGCTCACCACCGGGGAGCTCCTACGAGCAGTACTTC.

This sequence joins TRBV10-1 and TRBJ2-7; the match to TRBD2 covers 14 bases. Losses at the gene ends were 4 bases for V and 4 bases for J; bases not matched to a gene: 3. CDR1 and CDR2 (germline): WNHNN, SYGVQD (reference sequence). This CDR3 spans 15 amino acids. The CDR3 reads CASSVRTSGRYEQYF. CDR3 in DNA: TGCGCCAGCAGTGTCCGGACTAGCGGGAGGTACGAGCAGTACTTC.

The V gene is TRBV9, the J gene TRBJ2-2; 12 bases are a match to TRBD2. Unmatched junction bases numbered 4, after V lost 0 bases and J lost 1 base. This CDR3 has 18 residues. Looked up from germline, CDR1 is SGDLS and CDR2 is YYNGEE. The DNA for the CDR3 is TGTGCCAGCAGCGTAGCACCTAGCGGGAGGGTGAACACCGGGGAGCTGTTTTTT. Residues: CASSVAPSGRVNTGELFF.

The chain uses TRBV7-8 and TRBJ2-5; 11 bases are shared with TRBD1. CDR1 is SGHVS and CDR2 is FQNEAQ in the germline V gene. This CDR3 region has 14 residues. With 5 bases clipped from V and 5 bases from J, the junction kept 4 bases outside the gene matches. The CDR3 DNA sequence: TGTGCCAGCAGCCCTGGACAGGGGGCTGAGACCCAGTACTTC. Residues: CASSPGQGAETQYF.

The V gene is TRBV5-4, the J gene TRBJ1-1, with 7 bases aligning to TRBD1. This CDR3 region has 15 residues. The junction had 7 bases not matched to a gene; V was cut back by 3 bases and J by 2 bases. Germline V gene sequence: CDR1 SGHNT, CDR2 YYREEE (reference sequence). CDR3 sequence: CASSSGGQQNTEAFF. The CDR3 nucleotides are TGTGCCAGCAGCTCTGGGGGACAGCAAAACACTGAAGCTTTCTTT.